Shown below are 24 T cell receptor beta chains from a single sample sequenced in a study of blood T cell repertoires in COVID-19. Clones were sequenced by immunoSEQ multiplex PCR, and TCRdb holds only the in-frame ones, with some missing. The table records 200,000 to 250,000 clones, about 91% of them present only once. What was sequenced was PBMCs or T cells enriched from blood (not recorded which). Source of these receptors: a woman between 50 and 59 years old with acute COVID-19.

This chain joins TRBV18 and TRBJ2-7, with D possibly being TRBD1 (5 bases). The CDR3 covers 14 residues. Germline V gene lookup returns CDR1 KGHSH and CDR2 LQKENI. The V end was cut by 2 bases, the J end by 3 bases, with 11 bases between. The CDR3 protein is CASSPNEQGYEQYF. Written as DNA, the CDR3 is TGTGCCAGCTCACCAAATGAGCAGGGCTACGAGCAGTACTTC.

This clone turned up a few times. Written as DNA, the CDR3 is TGTGCCAGCAGTCTGGAGGGACAGGGGGCTTACGAGCAGTACTTC. Translation gives CASSLEGQGAYEQYF. The V and J genes are TRBV2 and TRBJ2-7, with TRBD1 identical over 12 bases. J lost 4 bases, V lost 5 bases, and 6 bases had no gene match. The CDR3 sequence is 15 residues long. Germline V gives CDR1 SNHLY, CDR2 FYNNEI.

The gene calls are TRBV25-1 and TRBJ2-7; 11 bases line up with TRBD1. The CDR3 loop spans 14 amino acids. Germline CDR1 is MGHDK and CDR2 is SYGVNS. V lost 8 bases, J lost 3 bases, and 6 bases stayed unmatched. The CDR3 DNA reads TGTGCCAGCCCCGGGACAGGGGGGGACTACGAGCAGTACTTC. It encodes CASPGTGGDYEQYF.

The chain is built from TRBV7-2 and TRBJ2-7; 9 bases fit TRBD1. CDR3 length equals 14 residues. Trimming removed 1 base from V and 4 bases from J; junction bases left unmatched: 2. Germline V lookup: CDR1 SGHTA, CDR2 FQGNSA. Here the CDR3 reads CASSLGGQGYEQYF. CDR3 bases: TGTGCCAGCAGCTTAGGTGGACAGGGGTACGAGCAGTACTTC.

In this sample, this clone turned up a few times. This chain links TRBV29-1 with TRBJ2-2; TRBD2 aligns across 13 bases. Per the germline V gene, CDR1 is SQVTM and CDR2 is ANQGSEA. This CDR3 region has 16 residues. V shed 2 bases, J shed 6 bases, and the junction held 6 bases outside the gene matches. The CDR3 is CSVELTSGRAPGELFF. CDR3 coding DNA: TGCAGCGTTGAACTTACTAGCGGGAGGGCCCCCGGGGAGCTGTTTTTT.

The J gene is TRBJ2-1, the V gene TRBV25-1; D call uncertain. V lost 3 bases and J 0 bases, leaving 6 bases between the germline ends. The CDR3 consists of 14 residues. Looked up from germline, CDR1 is MGHDK and CDR2 is SYGVNS. The DNA for the CDR3 is TGTGCCAGCAGTGATTTGAGCTCCTACAATGAGCAGTTCTTC. Amino acid sequence: CASSDLSSYNEQFF.

The chain joins TRBV7-9 to TRBJ2-5; weak D call: TRBD2 (6 bases). The V and J ends lost 10 bases and 0 bases respectively, with 18 bases between them. The CDR3 runs to 15 residues. Germline lookup yields CDR1 SEHNR and CDR2 FQNEAQ (reference sequence). The CDR3 DNA follows: TGTGCCACCACGGTGGCTAGCGTAAACCAAGAGACCCAGTACTTC. Translation gives CATTVASVNQETQYF.

This chain joins TRBV28 and TRBJ1-2; TRBD1 is a possible D gene (5 bases). The germline gives CDR1 MDHEN, CDR2 SYDVKM. Deletions cut 3 bases from V and 8 bases from J, with 13 bases between. This CDR3 is 13 amino acids long. This CDR3 is CASSLAGDYGYTF. CDR3 nucleotides: TGTGCCAGCAGTTTGGCGGGGGATTACGGCTACACCTTC.

This clone was detected once. The V and J genes are TRBV6-5 and TRBJ1-2; 8 bases match TRBD1. Losses at the gene ends were 0 bases for V and 7 bases for J; bases not matched to a gene: 7. The V gene's germline CDR1 is MNHEY and CDR2 SVGAGI. The CDR3 runs 15 residues. CDR3 in amino acids: CASSYSRTGSAGYTF. As DNA, the CDR3 is TGTGCCAGCAGTTACTCGAGGACAGGGTCGGCTGGCTACACCTTC.

This sequence joins TRBV19 and TRBJ2-5; 7 nucleotides match TRBD2. The CDR3 spans 14 residues. Germline assignment: CDR1 LNHDA and CDR2 SQIVND (reference sequence). V trimming: 5 bases; J trimming: 2 bases; junction bases outside the gene matches: 5. The CDR3 region is CASSSWGGQETQYF. The CDR3 DNA sequence: TGTGCCAGTAGTTCCTGGGGGGGACAAGAGACCCAGTACTTC.

This clone is a singleton in its sample. The chain joins TRBV29-1 to TRBJ2-7; D perhaps matches TRBD1 (7 bases). The V gene's germline CDR1 is SQVTM and CDR2 ANQGSEA. The CDR3 loop spans 13 amino acids. The ends were cut back, 6 bases at V and 4 bases at J, with 16 bases in the middle. CDR3 region: CSVGGTDFYEQYF. The CDR3 DNA reads as TGCAGCGTGGGCGGGACAGATTTTTACGAGCAGTACTTC.

As DNA, the CDR3 is TGCGCCAGCAGCCTTCGACAGACAACAACTAATGAAAAACTGTTTTTT. It is translated as CASSLRQTTTNEKLFF. The gene calls are TRBV5-1 and TRBJ1-4; weak D call: TRBD1 (5 bases). The germline V gene has CDR1 SGHRS and CDR2 YFSETQ. The CDR3 has 16 residues. Trimming took 4 bases from V and 0 from J, leaving 13 bases between them.

V is TRBV6-1 and J is TRBJ1-5; D is unclear. Trimming left V 2 bases short and J 0 bases short, with 17 bases between. Germline-derived CDR1 and CDR2 are MNHNS and SASEGT. The CDR3 totals 18 residues. CDR3: CASSEIRLVPFSNQPQHF. CDR3 nucleotides: TGTGCCAGCAGTGAAATTCGGTTGGTGCCTTTTAGCAATCAGCCCCAGCATTTT.

The chain is built from TRBV5-4 and TRBJ2-2; a possible D gene is TRBD2 (7 bases). Germline V CDR1 and CDR2: SGHNT, YYREEE (reference sequence). The CDR3 length is 15 residues. Between the trimmed V and J ends, which lost 10 bases and 0 bases, there was a span of 16 bases. The DNA for the CDR3 is TGTGCCTCTAGGGGGGGCGGGACGAACACCGGGGAGCTGTTTTTT. Protein sequence: CASRGGGTNTGELFF.

The chain employs TRBV18 and TRBJ1-5; 8 bases fit TRBD1. CDR3 size: 15 residues. Germline assignment: CDR1 KGHSH and CDR2 LQKENI. J lost 7 bases, V lost 3 bases, and 8 bases had no gene match. The CDR3 sequence: CASSPTTGVRQPQHF. The CDR3 DNA reads as TGTGCCAGCTCACCGACGACAGGGGTGCGGCAGCCCCAGCATTTT.

This clone has just a few counts. For the CDR3, the DNA is TGTGCCAGCAGCGGACAACAGGGGCACTCTGGAAACACCATATATTTT. It codes for CASSGQQGHSGNTIYF. V usage is TRBV9 and J usage is TRBJ1-3, with 7 bases fitting TRBD1. Germline V gene sequence: CDR1 SGDLS, CDR2 YYNGEE. CDR3 length: 16 amino acids. V lost 3 bases and J lost 0; bases outside the gene matches: 6.

This chain joins TRBV5-6 and TRBJ1-4, with 10 positions matching TRBD1. The CDR3 contains 16 residues. J lost 4 bases, V lost 0 bases, and 3 bases had no gene match. Per the germline V gene, CDR1 is SGHDT and CDR2 is YYEEEE. CDR3 in amino acids: CASSLGWTGGNEKLFF. CDR3 nucleotides: TGTGCCAGCAGCTTGGGGTGGACAGGGGGTAATGAAAAACTGTTTTTT.

For the CDR3, the DNA is TGTGCCAGCAGTCATACAGGGGTGGTTGGCTACACCTTC. Encoded protein: CASSHTGVVGYTF. The chain employs TRBV27 and TRBJ1-2; 7 bases agree with TRBD1. The trim removed 5 bases at V and 7 bases at J, leaving 7 bases unmatched. Germline CDR1 reads MNHEY; CDR2 reads SMNVEV (reference sequence). This CDR3 is built from 13 residues.

The rearrangement joins TRBV5-1 to TRBJ2-7, with D perhaps matching TRBD1 (6 bases). The CDR3 extends over 16 amino acids. V lost 4 bases, J lost 3 bases, and 20 bases lay in between. The germline V gene has CDR1 SGHRS and CDR2 YFSETQ. The CDR3: CASSPLGDTANYEQYF. Written as DNA, the CDR3 is TGCGCCAGCAGCCCACTGGGGGACACCGCAAACTACGAGCAGTACTTC.

The rearrangement links TRBV4-1 to TRBJ1-5, with TRBD1 as a possible D gene (6 bases). The CDR3 is 15 amino acids. Germline loops: CDR1 MGHRA, CDR2 YSYEKL. Trimming took 4 bases from V and 11 from J, leaving 21 bases between them. This CDR3 is CASSPPGTLAIAQHF. Here the CDR3 DNA reads TGCGCCAGCAGCCCCCCAGGGACACTCGCAATAGCCCAGCATTTT.

The rearrangement joins TRBV27 to TRBJ1-2; D gene unclear. Germline CDR1 MNHEY, CDR2 SMNVEV (reference sequence). V gave up 4 bases and J gave up 1 base, with 16 bases separating them. The CDR3 length is 16 residues. The CDR3 sequence is CASSSGPGGNNYGYTF. As DNA, the CDR3 is TGTGCCAGCAGTTCAGGTCCAGGAGGAAATAACTATGGCTACACCTTC.

The chain joins TRBV3-1 (or the pseudogene TRBV3-2) to TRBJ2-7; D is uncertain. Between the trimmed V and J ends, which lost 1 base and 5 bases, there was a span of 6 bases. This CDR3 has 12 residues. CDR1 LGHDT and CDR2 YNNKEL come from the germline V gene (reference sequence). The CDR3 nucleotides are TGTGCCAGCAGCCAAGGGCGGAACGAGCAGTACTTC. Amino acid sequence: CASSQGRNEQYF.

This chain uses TRBV7-2 with TRBJ1-1; TRBD1 aligns across 12 bases. This CDR3 comprises 14 residues. Germline V CDR1 and CDR2: SGHTA, FQGNSA. V dropped 4 bases and J dropped 3; count of bases not matched to a gene: 0. CDR3 loop: CASSWDRGHTEAFF. The CDR3 DNA reads TGTGCCAGCAGCTGGGACAGGGGGCACACTGAAGCTTTCTTT.

The V and J genes are TRBV11-1 and TRBJ2-1; TRBD2 might be the D (5 bases). Trimming removed 1 base at V and 0 bases at J, with 7 bases between. The CDR3 spans 15 residues. In germline, CDR1 is SGHAT, CDR2 FQDESV (reference sequence). CDR3 protein: CASSLGEGSYNEQFF. The CDR3 DNA sequence: TGTGCCAGCAGCTTAGGCGAGGGCTCCTACAATGAGCAGTTCTTC.